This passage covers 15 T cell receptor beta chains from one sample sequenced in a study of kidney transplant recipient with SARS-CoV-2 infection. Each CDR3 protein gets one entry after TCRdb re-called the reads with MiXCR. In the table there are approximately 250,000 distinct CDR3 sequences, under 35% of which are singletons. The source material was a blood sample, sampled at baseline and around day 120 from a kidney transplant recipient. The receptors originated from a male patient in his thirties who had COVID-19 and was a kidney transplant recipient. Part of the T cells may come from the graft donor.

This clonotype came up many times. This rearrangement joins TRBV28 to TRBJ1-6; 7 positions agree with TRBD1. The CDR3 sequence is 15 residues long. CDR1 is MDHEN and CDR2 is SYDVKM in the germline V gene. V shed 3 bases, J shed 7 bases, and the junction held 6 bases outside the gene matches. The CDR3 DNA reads TGTGCCAGCAGTTTTTTGGGACAGTCGAATTCACCCCTCCACTTT. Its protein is CASSFLGQSNSPLHF. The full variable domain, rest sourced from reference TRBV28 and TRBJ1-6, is DVKVTQSSRYLVKRTGEKVFLECVQDMDHENMFWYRQDPGLGLRLIYFSYDVKMKEKGDIPEGYSVSREKKERFSLILESASTNQTSMYLCASSFLGQSNSPLHFGNGTRLTVT.

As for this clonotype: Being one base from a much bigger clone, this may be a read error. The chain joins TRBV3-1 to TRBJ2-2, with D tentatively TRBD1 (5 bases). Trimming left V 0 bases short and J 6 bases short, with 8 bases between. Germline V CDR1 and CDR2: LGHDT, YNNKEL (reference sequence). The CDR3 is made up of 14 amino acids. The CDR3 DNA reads TGTGCCAGCAGCCAAGAAGGCAGGGCCGGGGAGCTGTTTTTT. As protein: CASSQEGRAGELFF.

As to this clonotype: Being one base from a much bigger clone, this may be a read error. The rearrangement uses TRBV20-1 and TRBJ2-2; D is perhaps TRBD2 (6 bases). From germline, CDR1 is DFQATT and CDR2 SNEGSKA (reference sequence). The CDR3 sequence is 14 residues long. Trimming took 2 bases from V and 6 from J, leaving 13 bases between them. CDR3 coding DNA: TGCAGTGCTAGAAGGGGCTGGGGGGCCGGGGAGCTGTTTTTT. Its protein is CSARRGWGAGELFF.

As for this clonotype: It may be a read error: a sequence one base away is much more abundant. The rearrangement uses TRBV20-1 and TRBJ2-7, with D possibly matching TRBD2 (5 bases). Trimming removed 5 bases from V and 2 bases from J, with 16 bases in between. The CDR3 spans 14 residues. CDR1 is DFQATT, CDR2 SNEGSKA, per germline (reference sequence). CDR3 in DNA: TGCAGTGCTTTGGACTCGCTTACCCCCTACGAGCAGTACTTC. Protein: CSALDSLTPYEQYF.

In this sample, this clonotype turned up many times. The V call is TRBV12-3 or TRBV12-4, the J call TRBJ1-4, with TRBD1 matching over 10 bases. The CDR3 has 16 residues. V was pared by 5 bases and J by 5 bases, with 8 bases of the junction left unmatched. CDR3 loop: CASSRTPGQGNEKLFF. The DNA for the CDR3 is TGTGCCAGCAGTCGGACCCCGGGACAGGGGAATGAAAAACTGTTTTTT.

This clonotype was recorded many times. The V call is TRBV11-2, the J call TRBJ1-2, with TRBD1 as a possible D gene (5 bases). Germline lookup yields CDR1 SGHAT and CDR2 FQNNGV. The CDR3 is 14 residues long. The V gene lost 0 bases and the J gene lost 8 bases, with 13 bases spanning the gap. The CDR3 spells CASSLEGGGRGYTF. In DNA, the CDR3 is TGTGCCAGCAGCTTAGAGGGGGGTGGAAGGGGCTACACCTTC.

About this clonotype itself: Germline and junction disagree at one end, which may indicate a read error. The CDR3, as DNA: TGTGCCAGCAGCTTTTACCGGGAGATCCTCAATGAGCGGTTCTTC. Translation gives CASSFYREILNERFF. The chain employs TRBV7-2 and TRBJ2-1; D is possibly TRBD2 (6 bases). Germline V lookup: CDR1 SGHTA, CDR2 FQGNSA. This CDR3 has 15 amino acids.

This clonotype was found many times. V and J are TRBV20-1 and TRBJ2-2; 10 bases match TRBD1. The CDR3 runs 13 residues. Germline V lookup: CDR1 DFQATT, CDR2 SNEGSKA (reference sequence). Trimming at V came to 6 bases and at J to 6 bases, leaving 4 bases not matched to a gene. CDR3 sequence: CSALGTGAGELFF. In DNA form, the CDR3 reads TGCAGTGCCCTGGGGACAGGGGCCGGGGAGCTGTTTTTT.

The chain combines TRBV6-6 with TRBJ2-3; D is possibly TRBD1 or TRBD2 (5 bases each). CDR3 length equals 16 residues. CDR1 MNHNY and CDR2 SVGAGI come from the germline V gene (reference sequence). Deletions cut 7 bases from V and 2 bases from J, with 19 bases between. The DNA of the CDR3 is TGTGCCAGCACCCCAGGGTGGGGCGGACTCACAGATACGCAGTATTTT. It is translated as CASTPGWGGLTDTQYF.

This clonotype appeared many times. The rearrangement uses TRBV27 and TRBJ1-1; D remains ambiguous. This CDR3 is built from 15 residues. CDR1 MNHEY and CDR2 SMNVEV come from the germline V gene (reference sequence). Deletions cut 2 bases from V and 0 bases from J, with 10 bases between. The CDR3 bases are TGTGCCAGCAGTTTAACTGGTTTGATGAACACTGAAGCTTTCTTT. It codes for CASSLTGLMNTEAFF.

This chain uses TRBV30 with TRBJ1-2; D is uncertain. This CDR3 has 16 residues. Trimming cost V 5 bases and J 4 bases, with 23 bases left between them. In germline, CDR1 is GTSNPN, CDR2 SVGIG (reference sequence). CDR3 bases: TGTGCCTGGCCCAGTAGGCGTTTTAGAAAGACCTATGGCTACACCTTC. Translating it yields CAWPSRRFRKTYGYTF.

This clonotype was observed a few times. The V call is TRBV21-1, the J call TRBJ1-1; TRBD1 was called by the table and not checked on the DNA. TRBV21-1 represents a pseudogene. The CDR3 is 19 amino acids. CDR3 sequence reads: CASFKSFGGPEAMNTEAFF. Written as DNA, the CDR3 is TGTGCCAGCTTTAAATCATTCGGGGGGCCTGAAGCGATGAACACTGAAGCTTTCTTT.

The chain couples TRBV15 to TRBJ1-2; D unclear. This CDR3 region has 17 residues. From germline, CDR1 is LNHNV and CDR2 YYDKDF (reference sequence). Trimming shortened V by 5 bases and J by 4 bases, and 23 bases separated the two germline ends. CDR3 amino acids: CATSQISRCGRTYGYTF. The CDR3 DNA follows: TGTGCCACCAGCCAAATTTCAAGGTGTGGAAGGACCTATGGCTACACCTTC.

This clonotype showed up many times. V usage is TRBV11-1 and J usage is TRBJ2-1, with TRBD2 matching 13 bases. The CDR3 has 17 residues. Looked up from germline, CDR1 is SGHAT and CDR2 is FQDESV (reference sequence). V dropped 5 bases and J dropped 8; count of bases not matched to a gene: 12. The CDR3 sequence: CASSKRTSGSIFDEQFF. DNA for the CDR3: TGTGCCAGCAGCAAACGGACTAGCGGGAGTATTTTCGATGAGCAGTTCTTC.

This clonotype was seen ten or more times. The DNA of the CDR3 is TGTGCCAGCAGCTTTAGTGGGGGGCTAGGCCAGCCCCAGCATTTT. Its protein is CASSFSGGLGQPQHF. The chain joins TRBV7-8 to TRBJ1-5, with a tentative D call TRBD1 (6 bases). Trimming pared 3 bases from V and 7 bases from J, leaving 16 bases between. This CDR3 region has 15 residues. Looked up from germline, CDR1 is SGHVS and CDR2 is FQNEAQ.